These 32 T cell receptor beta chains originate from one sample sequenced in a study of cytomegalovirus exposure and HLA in healthy donors. The PCR employed 60 Vbeta primers together with 13 Jbeta primers. Sequencing used immunoSEQ multiplex PCR; TCRdb keeps in-frame clones, though not all of them. Seen here are fewer than 200,000 clones, roughly 84% observed once, and the top ten hold less than 2%. Sequenced: PBMCs. The origin of the receptors is a male donor in good health and CMV-seronegative.

The chain combines TRBV18 with TRBJ1-6; TRBD1 matches at 7 bases. The CDR3 is made up of 16 amino acids. Unmatched junction bases numbered 11, after V lost 5 bases and J lost 7 bases. Germline CDR1 is KGHSH and CDR2 is LQKENI. CDR3 loop: CASSSNPGQKNSPLHF. CDR3 coding DNA: TGTGCCAGCTCATCTAACCCGGGACAGAAAAATTCACCCCTCCACTTT.

The CDR3 loop reads CASSSPEGTSGRGEQFF. CDR3 bases: TGTGCCAGCAGCTCCCCCGAGGGGACTAGCGGCCGGGGTGAGCAGTTCTTC. The chain couples TRBV11-2 to TRBJ2-1; TRBD2 matches 11 bases. With V trimmed by 4 bases and J by 9 bases, 14 bases remained unmatched. The V gene's germline CDR1 is SGHAT and CDR2 FQNNGV. The CDR3 contains 17 residues.

The rearrangement joins TRBV2 to TRBJ2-3; D perhaps matches TRBD2 (5 bases). This CDR3 is 14 amino acids long. Germline V gives CDR1 SNHLY, CDR2 FYNNEI. The V end was cut by 3 bases, the J end by 2 bases, with 9 bases between. The CDR3 region is CASSDQRTTDTQYF. Written as DNA, the CDR3 is TGTGCCAGCAGTGACCAGCGGACCACAGATACGCAGTATTTT.

The rearrangement links TRBV7-3 to TRBJ2-1, with 8 nucleotides matching TRBD2. This CDR3 spans 16 amino acids. V was clipped by 5 bases and J by 8 bases; unmatched bases: 14. Germline V lookup: CDR1 SGHTA, CDR2 FQGTGA. CDR3 in DNA: TGTGCCAGCAGCCCGCAGACGACTAGCGCTGGCGATGAGCAGTTCTTC. Translating gives CASSPQTTSAGDEQFF.

This chain connects TRBV19 to TRBJ2-7, with TRBD1 matching over 8 bases. The CDR3 spans 14 residues. Per germline, CDR1 LNHDA and CDR2 SQIVND (reference sequence). Trimming cost V 4 bases and J 7 bases; bases outside gene matches: 9. For the CDR3, the DNA is TGTGCCAGTAGTACTCAGGGGGCGACGAGAGAGCAGTACTTC. Residues: CASSTQGATREQYF. Full variable domain (remainder filled in from reference TRBV19 and TRBJ2-7): DGGITQSPKYLFRKEGQNVTLSCEQNLNHDAMYWYRQDPGQGLRLIYYSQIVNDFQKGDIAEGYSVSREKKESFPLTVTSAQKNPTAFYLCASSTQGATREQYFGPGTRLTVT.

The J gene is TRBJ2-1, the V gene TRBV7-6; no definite D call. The CDR3 has 15 amino acids. The germline V gene has CDR1 SGHVS and CDR2 FNYEAQ. Between the trimmed V and J ends, which lost 5 bases and 0 bases, there was a span of 11 bases. The CDR3 DNA sequence: TGTGCCAGCAGCACACCAGGTTTCTCCTACAATGAGCAGTTCTTC. Protein sequence: CASSTPGFSYNEQFF.

The V and J genes are TRBV6-1 and TRBJ2-7; D might be TRBD1 (6 bases). Per germline, CDR1 MNHNS and CDR2 SASEGT. The ends were cut back, 7 bases at V and 5 bases at J, with 18 bases in the middle. The CDR3 covers 14 residues. CDR3 coding DNA: TGTGCCAGCAAGGAACCGGGACATTTCCACGAGCAGTACTTC. Its translation is CASKEPGHFHEQYF.

The chain joins TRBV6-5 to TRBJ1-2; a possible D gene is TRBD1 (5 bases). V lost 7 bases and J lost 5, with 14 bases in between. The CDR3 extends over 13 amino acids. Germline lookup yields CDR1 MNHEY and CDR2 SVGAGI. The DNA of the CDR3 is TGTGCCAGCACCTCGGGGGGGGAGTATGGCTACACCTTC. Translated: CASTSGGEYGYTF.

The chain has TRBV7-8 and TRBJ1-1; TRBD1 agrees at 7 bases. Germline CDR1 reads SGHVS; CDR2 reads FQNEAQ. This CDR3 has 13 amino acids. V lost 4 bases to trimming and J lost 3 bases; unmatched junction nucleotides: 2. In nucleotides, the CDR3 is TGTGCCAGCAGCTACGACAGGGACACTGAAGCTTTCTTT. It specifies CASSYDRDTEAFF.

This clone came up a few times. The chain recombines TRBV13 with TRBJ2-2; 11 positions match TRBD2. The V and J ends lost 0 bases and 6 bases, in that order; junction bases with no gene match: 9. The CDR3 runs to 18 residues. Germline V lookup: CDR1 PRHDT, CDR2 FYEKMQ (reference sequence). The CDR3 DNA sequence: TGTGCCAGCAGCTTAGGACTAGCGGGAGTAGGGGGCGCCGGGGAGCTGTTTTTT. This gives the protein CASSLGLAGVGGAGELFF.

The chain combines TRBV13 with TRBJ2-7; a possible D gene is TRBD1 (6 bases). Trimming stripped 6 bases from V and 6 bases from J, with 21 bases between. Germline CDR1 reads PRHDT; CDR2 reads FYEKMQ (reference sequence). The CDR3 is 15 amino acids. CDR3 sequence: CASRLRGHTEREQYF. Here the CDR3 DNA reads TGTGCCAGCAGACTAAGGGGACACACTGAGCGCGAGCAGTACTTC.

This chain connects TRBV5-1 to TRBJ1-6, with 7 bases that match TRBD1. Germline values: CDR1 SGHRS, CDR2 YFSETQ. J was trimmed by 10 bases and V by 2 bases; bases with no gene match: 12. The CDR3 consists of 16 residues. The CDR3 coding sequence is TGCGCCAGCAGCTTCGAACTGGTACAGGGGTTGTCACCCCTCCACTTT. This translates into CASSFELVQGLSPLHF.

The CDR3: CASSTLSSYSNQPQHF. The CDR3 nucleotides read TGTGCCAGCAGTACCCTTAGTAGTTATAGCAATCAGCCCCAGCATTTT. The chain is built from TRBV27 and TRBJ1-5; D not certain. The length of the CDR3 is 16 residues. Germline CDR1 reads MNHEY; CDR2 reads SMNVEV (reference sequence). The V end lost 5 bases, the J end lost 0 bases, and 14 bases lay between the germline ends.

The chain links TRBV29-1 to TRBJ1-1; TRBD1 agrees at 8 bases. This CDR3 is 12 amino acids long. Germline assignment: CDR1 SQVTM and CDR2 ANQGSEA. The trim removed 8 bases at V and 5 bases at J, leaving 7 bases unmatched. CDR3 sequence: CSLTGVGTEAFF. CDR3 nucleotide sequence: TGCAGCTTGACAGGGGTTGGGACTGAAGCTTTCTTT. The full variable domain, in which reference TRBV29-1 and TRBJ1-1 provide the parts outside the CDR3, is SAVISQKPSRDICQRGTSLTIQCQVDSQVTMMFWYRQQPGQSLTLIATANQGSEATYESGFVIDKFPISRPNLTFSTLTVSNMSPEDSSIYLCSLTGVGTEAFFGQGTRLTVV.

The V and J genes are TRBV5-5 and TRBJ2-4; weak D call: TRBD1 (5 bases). V lost 0 bases, J lost 8 bases, and 12 bases lay in between. The CDR3 is 14 residues long. Germline CDR1 SGHKS, CDR2 YYEKEE (reference sequence). DNA for the CDR3: TGTGCCAGCAGCTTGGAACAGGTTCGGGACATTCAGTACTTC. Translating gives CASSLEQVRDIQYF.

The rearrangement uses TRBV30 and TRBJ2-1; TRBD2 is a possible D gene (6 bases). Trimming left V 0 bases short and J 5 bases short, with 20 bases between. The V gene's germline CDR1 is GTSNPN and CDR2 SVGIG (reference sequence). This CDR3 has 17 amino acids. The CDR3 DNA follows: TGTGCCTGGAGTGTACTATTGGGGCGGGAACTCAACAATGAGCAGTTCTTC. Its protein product is CAWSVLLGRELNNEQFF. Combining the CDR3 with reference TRBV30 and TRBJ2-1 gives the whole variable domain SQTIHQWPATLVQPVGSPLSLECTVEGTSNPNLYWYRQAAGRGLQLLFYSVGIGQISSEVPQNLSASRPQDRQFILSSKKLLLSDSGFYLCAWSVLLGRELNNEQFFGPGTRLTVL.

The chain uses TRBV5-1 and TRBJ2-6; D might be TRBD1 (6 bases). Germline V gene lookup returns CDR1 SGHRS and CDR2 YFSETQ. V was cut by 3 bases and J by 0 bases, with 16 bases left in between. CDR3 length: 18 amino acids. The CDR3 nucleotides are TGCGCCAGCAGCTCCGTCGGGACACCGGGCTCTGGGGCCAACGTCCTGACTTTC. Translation: CASSSVGTPGSGANVLTF.

In DNA, the CDR3 is TGCGCCAGCAGGCCAGGGTTGAATCCCTACGAGCAGTACTTC. Protein sequence: CASRPGLNPYEQYF. This rearrangement joins TRBV5-1 to TRBJ2-7; a weak D match, TRBD1 (5 bases). The CDR3 loop spans 14 amino acids. The germline V gene encodes CDR1 SGHRS and CDR2 YFSETQ. Trimming took 5 bases from V and 2 from J, leaving 14 bases between them. The full variable domain, its missing parts supplied by reference TRBV5-1 and TRBJ2-7, is KAGVTQTPRYLIKTRGQQVTLSCSPISGHRSVSWYQQTPGQGLQFLFEYFSETQRNKGNFPGRFSGRQFSNSRSEMNVSTLELGDSALYLCASRPGLNPYEQYFGPGTRLTVT.

This chain links TRBV10-2 with TRBJ1-1; D not resolved. Germline CDR1 WSHSY, CDR2 SAAADI. V was cut by 3 bases and J by 7 bases, with 9 bases left in between. CDR3 length: 12 residues. This CDR3 reads CASSEAQLEAFF. The CDR3 DNA reads TGCGCCAGCAGTGAAGCACAGCTTGAAGCTTTCTTT.

This rearrangement joins TRBV5-6 to TRBJ1-3; 7 bases match TRBD1. Unmatched junction bases numbered 5, after V lost 3 bases and J lost 2 bases. Germline V gene lookup returns CDR1 SGHDT and CDR2 YYEEEE. This CDR3 is 15 amino acids long. The CDR3 bases are TGTGCCAGCAGCTCGACAGGGCGAACTGGAAACACCATATATTTT. Amino acid sequence: CASSSTGRTGNTIYF. The full variable domain, with the rest looked up from reference TRBV5-6 and TRBJ1-3, is DAGVTQSPTHLIKTRGQQVTLRCSPKSGHDTVSWYQQALGQGPQFIFQYYEEEERQRGNFPDRFSGHQFPNYSSELNVNALLLGDSALYLCASSSTGRTGNTIYFGEGSWLTVV.

The chain carries TRBV12-5 and TRBJ2-3; D is uncertain. The V end lost 1 base, the J end lost 13 bases, and 12 bases lay between the germline ends. The CDR3 has 12 residues. Germline CDR1 and CDR2: LGHNT and FRNRAP. The CDR3: CASGLEVGVEYF. As DNA, the CDR3 is TGTGCTAGTGGTTTGGAGGTTGGAGTTGAGTATTTT.

In its sample, this clone was seen once. The rearrangement links TRBV9 to TRBJ2-6; 7 nucleotides match TRBD1. The CDR3 sequence is 22 residues long. Germline V gene lookup returns CDR1 SGDLS and CDR2 YYNGEE. V gave up 3 bases and J gave up 1 base; unmatched junction bases: 22. In DNA, the CDR3 is TGTGCCAGCAGCGGCCGACAGGGTCTAAATCTCGGGGCTGAGTCTGGGGCCAACGTCCTGACTTTC. It yields the protein CASSGRQGLNLGAESGANVLTF.

The chain uses TRBV7-8 and TRBJ1-2; no reliable D call. Germline CDR1 SGHVS, CDR2 FQNEAQ. This CDR3 region has 15 residues. V dropped 2 bases and J dropped 5 bases, with 15 bases sitting between them. CDR3 sequence (DNA): TGTGCCAGCAGCTTAACCCGAGTCCCGTTATATGGCTACACCTTC. Protein: CASSLTRVPLYGYTF. The full variable domain, completed using reference TRBV7-8 and TRBJ1-2, is GAGVSQSPRYKVAKRGQDVALRCDPISGHVSLFWYQQALGQGPEFLTYFQNEAQLDKSGLPSDRFFAERPEGSVSTLKIQRTQQEDSAVYLCASSLTRVPLYGYTFGSGTRLTVV.

The V call is TRBV19, the J call TRBJ1-5, with no clear D. Looked up from germline, CDR1 is LNHDA and CDR2 is SQIVND (reference sequence). The CDR3 covers 17 residues. Trimming shortened V by 6 bases and J by 6 bases, and 24 bases separated the two germline ends. CDR3 sequence (DNA): TGTGCCAGTAGCCCTCGGGTGTCAGCGGGAACGGGTCAGCCCCAGCATTTT. Translated, it gives CASSPRVSAGTGQPQHF.

The chain uses TRBV7-3 and TRBJ2-1, with TRBD2 identical over 8 bases. Germline lookup yields CDR1 SGHTA and CDR2 FQGTGA. V lost 2 bases and J lost 3; bases outside the gene matches: 9. The CDR3 has 17 amino acids. CDR3 nucleotides: TGTGCCAGCAGCTTAGATCCCGCTAGCGGGTTCTACAATGAGCAGTTCTTC. It codes for CASSLDPASGFYNEQFF.

This clone showed up just once. The chain carries TRBV19 and TRBJ2-7; 7 bases fit TRBD1. After removal of 4 bases from V and 2 bases from J, the junction contained 11 bases not matched to a gene. Germline V gene lookup returns CDR1 LNHDA and CDR2 SQIVND (reference sequence). CDR3 size: 16 residues. The CDR3, as DNA: TGTGCCAGTAGTAGTTTGACCGGGACAGAGGCCTACGAGCAGTACTTC. Encoded protein: CASSSLTGTEAYEQYF.

CDR3 amino acids: CASSKGLSQETQYF. Here the CDR3 DNA reads TGCGCCAGCAGCAAAGGACTCTCCCAAGAGACCCAGTACTTC. The genes are TRBV5-1 and TRBJ2-5; possible D gene TRBD2, 5 bases. There are 14 residues in the CDR3. V was shortened by 4 bases and J by 1 base, with 11 bases between the two germline ends. Germline assignment: CDR1 SGHRS and CDR2 YFSETQ. The full variable domain, in which reference TRBV5-1 and TRBJ2-5 provide the parts outside the CDR3, is KAGVTQTPRYLIKTRGQQVTLSCSPISGHRSVSWYQQTPGQGLQFLFEYFSETQRNKGNFPGRFSGRQFSNSRSEMNVSTLELGDSALYLCASSKGLSQETQYFGPGTRLLVL.

The chain joins TRBV29-1 to TRBJ2-7, with D tentatively TRBD1 (6 bases). Per the germline V gene, CDR1 is SQVTM and CDR2 is ANQGSEA. This CDR3 has 13 amino acids. V lost 7 bases and J lost 3, with 16 bases in between. CDR3 coding DNA: TGCAGCGCTGGGGGCAGATTAAACTACGAGCAGTACTTC. It yields the protein CSAGGRLNYEQYF.

A note on this clone: No DNA is shown, since the ends of the CDR3 on it are uncertain; the CDR3 is the one TCRdb lists. The rearrangement joins TRBV27 to TRBJ2-2; the table names TRBD2, a call not compared with the DNA. Germline V gene lookup returns CDR1 MNHEY and CDR2 SMNVEV (reference sequence). The CDR3 adds up to 22 amino acids, both ends counted. The CDR3 sequence is CASSGYTGELFFGEGSSGELFF.

The chain combines TRBV4-1 with TRBJ1-4, with 8 bases aligning to TRBD1. The CDR3 is made up of 16 amino acids. V lost 0 bases to trimming and J lost 5 bases; unmatched junction nucleotides: 5. Germline CDR1 MGHRA, CDR2 YSYEKL. The CDR3 DNA sequence: TGCGCCAGCAGCCAAGATCGGGGGACAGGCAATGAAAAACTGTTTTTT. It specifies CASSQDRGTGNEKLFF.

The gene calls are TRBV10-3 and TRBJ1-4, with D possibly being TRBD1 (5 bases). Germline CDR1 ENHRY, CDR2 SYGVKD. There are 15 residues in the CDR3. The V end was cut by 2 bases, the J end by 0 bases, with 7 bases between. CDR3 nucleotides: TGTGCCATCAGTGAGGCACAGGCAACTAATGAAAAACTGTTTTTT. This translates into CAISEAQATNEKLFF.

V is TRBV6-5 and J is TRBJ1-1; tentatively, D is TRBD1 (6 bases). The CDR3 is 15 amino acids. Trimming left V 0 bases short and J 4 bases short, with 12 bases between. CDR1 and CDR2 from the germline V gene are MNHEY and SVGAGI. The CDR3 loop is CASSYSGAASTEAFF. The CDR3 coding sequence is TGTGCCAGCAGTTACTCGGGGGCCGCGAGCACTGAAGCTTTCTTT.